Below are 17 T cell receptor beta chains sequenced from a single sample in a study of blood T cells in healthy people across ages (dated by TCRdb to 2013 to 2016). The library was built by means of 5' RACE. The sample was run on an Illumina HiSeq 2500. A second PCR of roughly 7 to 12 cycles was run with a J-beta primer mix and a sample-barcoded 5' primer. The raw public reads went through TCRdb reprocessing: fastp at Q25, MiXCR clone calling, in-frame beta chains kept. One record per CDR3 amino acid sequence lists the most common genes and DNA. In this sample the table shows 780,000 or so distinct CDR3 sequences, roughly three fifths of which occur a single time. Clones ranked in the top ten supply 20% to 30% of the sample. Source material: blood. The receptors originated from a man in his forties or fifties in good health.

This clonotype was counted once. The rearrangement uses TRBV6-1 and TRBJ1-1, with D tentatively TRBD1 (5 bases). V lost 7 bases and J 0 bases, leaving 9 bases between the germline ends. Germline loops: CDR1 MNHNS, CDR2 SASEGT. The CDR3 is 13 amino acids. CDR3 in DNA: TGTGCCAGCATAGGGGTATTGAACACTGAAGCTTTCTTT. This codes for CASIGVLNTEAFF.

The chain combines TRBV20-1 with TRBJ1-2; D is possibly TRBD1 (5 bases). Germline-derived CDR1 and CDR2 are DFQATT and SNEGSKA (reference sequence). The CDR3 contains 15 residues. The ends were cut back, 3 bases at V and 3 bases at J, with 17 bases in the middle. In nucleotides, the CDR3 is TGCAGTGCTAGTGCTAGTGGGGGATCTGACTATGGCTACACCTTC. It specifies CSASASGGSDYGYTF.

The table lists this clonotype with a few counts. The chain combines TRBV20-1 with TRBJ1-2, with D perhaps TRBD1 (5 bases). V was shortened by 0 bases and J by 4 bases, with 12 bases between the two germline ends. Germline CDR1 reads DFQATT; CDR2 reads SNEGSKA (reference sequence). There are 14 residues in the CDR3. The CDR3 reads CSARDRRDLYGYTF. As DNA, the CDR3 is TGCAGTGCTAGAGATCGACGGGACCTCTATGGCTACACCTTC.

This clonotype came up a few times. An end of the junction differs from the germline gene, which may be a read error. The chain recombines TRBV15 with TRBJ2-1; D perhaps matches TRBD2 (6 bases). Germline assignment: CDR1 LNHNV and CDR2 YYDKDF (reference sequence). The CDR3 spans 17 residues. In DNA, the CDR3 is TGTGCCACCAGCAGGACCAGGCCGGGAGTCTCCAACAATGAGCAGTTCTTC. As protein: CATSRTRPGVSNNEQFF.

The rearrangement links TRBV20-1 to TRBJ2-6; 7 nucleotides agree with TRBD1. Germline CDR1 reads DFQATT; CDR2 reads SNEGSKA (reference sequence). This CDR3 contains 15 residues. V dropped 4 bases and J dropped 1; count of bases not matched to a gene: 4. The CDR3 DNA sequence: TGCAGTGCTATTTACAGGGGATCTGGGGCCAACGTCCTGACTTTC. It yields the protein CSAIYRGSGANVLTF.

This clonotype was seen at least ten times. The V and J genes are TRBV7-2 and TRBJ1-2, with 8 bases aligning to TRBD1. V shed 4 bases, J shed 2 bases, and the junction held 6 bases outside the gene matches. The V gene's germline CDR1 is SGHTA and CDR2 FQGNSA. This CDR3 spans 15 amino acids. The CDR3 bases are TGTGCCAGCAGCTCCGGGACAGGTCGGAACTATGGCTACACCTTC. Its translation is CASSSGTGRNYGYTF.

This chain uses TRBV5-1 with TRBJ1-6; 9 bases fit TRBD1. Germline V lookup: CDR1 SGHRS, CDR2 YFSETQ. J gave up 7 bases and V 4 bases, and 9 bases lay outside the gene matches. The CDR3 spans 16 residues. For the CDR3, the DNA is TGCGCCAGCAGCCCCATGGGACAGGGAGACAATTCACCCCTCCACTTT. Translated: CASSPMGQGDNSPLHF.

The rearrangement joins TRBV28 to TRBJ2-3; 9 nucleotides align to TRBD2. Trimming took 4 bases from V and 0 from J; bases not matched to a gene: 17. The CDR3 sequence is 20 residues long. Germline V gene lookup returns CDR1 MDHEN and CDR2 SYDVKM. The CDR3 DNA follows: TGTGCCAGCAGTTCCCCCCTAGCGGGAAGCCGCCTAGATAGCACAGATACGCAGTATTTT. It codes for CASSSPLAGSRLDSTDTQYF.

V and J are TRBV18 and TRBJ2-3; D might be TRBD2 (5 bases). Germline values: CDR1 KGHSH, CDR2 LQKENI. V dropped 6 bases and J dropped 2 bases, with 15 bases sitting between them. The CDR3 contains 15 residues. The CDR3 is CASSAGDPTTDTQYF. In DNA, the CDR3 is TGTGCCAGCTCCGCCGGGGATCCTACCACAGATACGCAGTATTTT.

The chain uses TRBV11-2 and TRBJ2-1; 15 positions agree with TRBD2. V gave up 4 bases and J gave up 9 bases; unmatched junction bases: 19. Germline assignment: CDR1 SGHAT and CDR2 FQNNGV. The CDR3 consists of 20 residues. DNA of the CDR3: TGTGCCAGCAGCTCCGCCTTTCCGGGACTAGCGGGAGGAGGTCCAAGTGAGCAGTTCTTC. This sequence encodes CASSSAFPGLAGGGPSEQFF. Variable domain in full (rest from reference TRBV11-2 and TRBJ2-1): EAGVAQSPRYKIIEKRQSVAFWCNPISGHATLYWYQQILGQGPKLLIQFQNNGVVDDSQLPKDRFSAERLKGVDSTLKIQPAKLEDSAVYLCASSSAFPGLAGGGPSEQFFGPGTRLTVL.

The chain carries TRBV20-1 and TRBJ2-3; possibly TRBD1 for D (6 bases). Germline assignment: CDR1 DFQATT and CDR2 SNEGSKA (reference sequence). The CDR3 is 16 amino acids. V lost 3 bases to trimming and J lost 4 bases, with 20 bases between them. Written as DNA, the CDR3 is TGCAGTGCTAGCCGTTCGGTGGACAGCACCGCAGATACGCAGTATTTT. Residues: CSASRSVDSTADTQYF.

This chain uses TRBV28 with TRBJ1-3; TRBD1 matches at 9 bases. The CDR3 sequence is 14 residues long. The J segment lost 5 bases and the V segment lost 5 bases, leaving 4 bases of the junction unmatched. Per the germline V gene, CDR1 is MDHEN and CDR2 is SYDVKM. The CDR3 loop reads CASSGGQGRNTIYF. CDR3 nucleotide sequence: TGTGCCAGCAGTGGGGGACAGGGACGAAACACCATATATTTT. Complete variable domain (other parts from reference TRBV28 and TRBJ1-3): DVKVTQSSRYLVKRTGEKVFLECVQDMDHENMFWYRQDPGLGLRLIYFSYDVKMKEKGDIPEGYSVSREKKERFSLILESASTNQTSMYLCASSGGQGRNTIYFGEGSWLTVV.

CDR3 protein: CASSPGLRTGSGTDTQYF. The CDR3 DNA follows: TGTGCCAGCAGTCCCGGGCTCCGGACAGGTTCTGGCACAGATACGCAGTATTTT. This chain joins TRBV28 and TRBJ2-3; 7 bases fit TRBD1. V shed 5 bases and J 1 base; nucleotides not matched to a gene: 15. The germline gives CDR1 MDHEN, CDR2 SYDVKM. This CDR3 contains 18 residues. The complete variable domain, with remaining parts taken from reference TRBV28 and TRBJ2-3, reads DVKVTQSSRYLVKRTGEKVFLECVQDMDHENMFWYRQDPGLGLRLIYFSYDVKMKEKGDIPEGYSVSREKKERFSLILESASTNQTSMYLCASSPGLRTGSGTDTQYFGPGTRLTVL.

This clonotype has just a few counts. The rearrangement joins TRBV29-1 to TRBJ1-5; the D gene is possibly TRBD1 (5 bases). The CDR3 consists of 13 residues. Trimming shortened V by 4 bases and J by 6 bases, and 13 bases separated the two germline ends. Germline CDR1 SQVTM, CDR2 ANQGSEA. Here the CDR3 DNA reads TGCAGCGTTGCGGGGGTTAGTGGTCAGCCCCAGCATTTT. Its protein is CSVAGVSGQPQHF.

The J gene is TRBJ1-1, the V gene TRBV7-6, with 7 positions matching TRBD1. The CDR3 is 15 amino acids. Germline CDR1 reads SGHVS; CDR2 reads FNYEAQ. The V segment lost 5 bases and the J segment 1 base; nucleotides outside the gene matches: 7. The CDR3 bases are TGTGCCAGCAGCCGAATGACAGGGTCGAACACTGAAGCTTTCTTT. Protein product: CASSRMTGSNTEAFF.

The gene calls are TRBV29-1 and TRBJ1-1; D not resolved. The CDR3 consists of 13 residues. V gave up 7 bases and J gave up 0 bases, with 12 bases separating them. Germline loops: CDR1 SQVTM, CDR2 ANQGSEA. The CDR3 DNA is TGCAGCGGTGACGGTCAGGTGAACACTGAAGCTTTCTTT. Protein sequence: CSGDGQVNTEAFF.

The J gene is TRBJ2-5, the V gene TRBV5-1; tentatively, D is TRBD1 (6 bases). The CDR3 is 15 residues long. V was trimmed by 1 base and J by 4 bases, leaving 14 bases between them. Germline assignment: CDR1 SGHRS and CDR2 YFSETQ. The CDR3 region is CASSLSGDPPETQYF. The CDR3 region has the DNA TGCGCCAGCAGCTTGTCAGGGGATCCCCCAGAGACCCAGTACTTC.